The TCR beta chain under discussion was sequenced for a study of cytomegalovirus exposure and HLA in healthy donors. Whole-study context: The same platform was used for the roughly 120 validation repertoires and the roughly 670 first-cohort repertoires, a later analysis reported. Broader study findings: Cytomegalovirus-associated status was assigned to 164 TCR beta chains. Most TCR sequences were uncommon, yet certain public TCRs appeared in many donors.

The method was immunoSEQ multiplex PCR; TCRdb's version includes in-frame clones alone and lacks a portion of them. Of 150,000 to 200,000 clones detected, around 85% appear once; the ten largest clones hold approximately 2.4%. Germline CDR1 reads GTSNPN; CDR2 reads SVGIG (reference sequence). The length of the CDR3 is 14 residues. V dropped 2 bases and J dropped 5; count of bases not matched to a gene: 7. In the case of this clone: Its antigen is currently unknown.

This sequence was found in a man aged 25 to 40 in good health and CMV-seropositive. Material: PBMCs. The chain joins TRBV30 to TRBJ2-5; TRBD2 aligns across 8 bases. CDR3 residues: CAWSTGGAGETQYF. CDR3 DNA: TGTGCCTGGAGTACCGGGGGGGCCGGGGAGACCCAGTACTTC.